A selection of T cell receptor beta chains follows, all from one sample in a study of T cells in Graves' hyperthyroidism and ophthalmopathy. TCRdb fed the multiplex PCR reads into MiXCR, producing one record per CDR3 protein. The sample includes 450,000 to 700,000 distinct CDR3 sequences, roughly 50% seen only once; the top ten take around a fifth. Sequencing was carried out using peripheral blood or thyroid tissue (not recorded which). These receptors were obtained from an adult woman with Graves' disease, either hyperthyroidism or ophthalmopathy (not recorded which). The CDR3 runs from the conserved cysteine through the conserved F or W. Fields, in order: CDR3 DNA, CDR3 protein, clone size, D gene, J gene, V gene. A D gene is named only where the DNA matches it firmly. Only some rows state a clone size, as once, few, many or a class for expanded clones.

CDR3nt: TGTGCCAGCAGTGAGAGGTCGCGCAACACTGAAGCTTTCTTT
CDR3aa: CASSERSRNTEAFF
abundance: many
d_gene: .
j_gene: TRBJ1-1
v_gene: TRBV12-3/TRBV12-4

CDR3nt: TGTGCCAGCAGCGTTTTTGCGGATCAGCCCCAGCATTTT
CDR3aa: CASSVFADQPQHF
abundance: few
d_gene: .
j_gene: TRBJ1-5
v_gene: TRBV7-8

CDR3nt: TGTGCCATCAGTGAGTCGACTCGGGCTGGGGCCAACGTCCTGACTTTC
CDR3aa: CAISESTRAGANVLTF
abundance: .
d_gene: .
j_gene: TRBJ2-6
v_gene: TRBV10-3

CDR3nt: TGCGCCAGCAGCTTGATCGGGACTCGGCATAAAGCTTTCTTT
CDR3aa: CASSLIGTRHKAFF
abundance: .
d_gene: .
j_gene: TRBJ1-1
v_gene: TRBV5-1

CDR3nt: TGTGCCACCAGCAGAGATCCCGATGAGCAGTTCTTC
CDR3aa: CATSRDPDEQFF
abundance: few
d_gene: .
j_gene: TRBJ2-1
v_gene: TRBV15

CDR3nt: TGTGCCAGCAGCCCGAGACTAGTCGGGAAGCTTGTCGAGCAGTACTTC
CDR3aa: CASSPRLVGKLVEQYF
abundance: many
d_gene: .
j_gene: TRBJ2-7
v_gene: TRBV7-9

CDR3nt: TGCGCCAGCAGCCCGGGAGTGGGCACAGATACGCAGTATTTT
CDR3aa: CASSPGVGTDTQYF
abundance: few
d_gene: .
j_gene: TRBJ2-3
v_gene: TRBV5-1

CDR3nt: TGTGCCACCAGTGATACTAGCGGGAGCGGGACCCAGTACTTC
CDR3aa: CATSDTSGSGTQYF
abundance: many
d_gene: TRBD2
j_gene: TRBJ2-5
v_gene: TRBV24-1

CDR3nt: TGCAGTGCTACCGGGACAGGGCTACGGGGTGAAGCTTTCTTT
CDR3aa: CSATGTGLRGEAFF
abundance: .
d_gene: TRBD1
j_gene: TRBJ1-1
v_gene: TRBV20-1

CDR3nt: TGCAGCGTTCGGACAGGGGCGCTCTCCTACGAGCAGTACTTC
CDR3aa: CSVRTGALSYEQYF
abundance: .
d_gene: TRBD1
j_gene: TRBJ2-7
v_gene: TRBV29-1

CDR3nt: TGTGCCAGCAGCGCTGGACCTAGCTCCTACGAGCAGTACTTC
CDR3aa: CASSAGPSSYEQYF
abundance: .
d_gene: .
j_gene: TRBJ2-7
v_gene: TRBV9

CDR3nt: TGTGCCAGCAGCTTAACGCGTCAGGGAGCCGGGGAGCTGTTTTTT
CDR3aa: CASSLTRQGAGELFF
abundance: few
d_gene: .
j_gene: TRBJ2-2
v_gene: TRBV7-9

CDR3nt: TGTGCCAGCAGGGGCGGGACCATTAATAGCAATCAGCCCCAGTACTTC
CDR3aa: CASRGGTINSNQPQYF
abundance: .
d_gene: .
j_gene: TRBJ2-5
v_gene: TRBV12-3/TRBV12-4

CDR3nt: TGTGCCAGCAGTTTATCTTGGGGGGATGAAGAGACCCAGTACTTC
CDR3aa: CASSLSWGDEETQYF
abundance: .
d_gene: .
j_gene: TRBJ2-5
v_gene: TRBV27

CDR3nt: TGTGCCAGCAGCCAAGGCCCTGAGGGGCGTTCCTACGAGCAGTACTTC
CDR3aa: CASSQGPEGRSYEQYF
abundance: few
d_gene: .
j_gene: TRBJ2-7
v_gene: TRBV3-1

CDR3nt: TGTGCCAGCAGCTTAGACAGGGGACCTGAAGCTTTCTTT
CDR3aa: CASSLDRGPEAFF
abundance: many
d_gene: TRBD1
j_gene: TRBJ1-1
v_gene: TRBV7-9

CDR3nt: TGCAGTGCTATGGCGGGGCCTAATGAAAAACTGTTTTTT
CDR3aa: CSAMAGPNEKLFF
abundance: few
d_gene: .
j_gene: TRBJ1-4
v_gene: TRBV20-1

CDR3nt: TGTGCCAGCAGTCAAAATCAGGCCCAAGGGATGCTGAACACTGAAGCTTTCTTT
CDR3aa: CASSQNQAQGMLNTEAFF
abundance: few
d_gene: .
j_gene: TRBJ1-1
v_gene: TRBV25-1

CDR3nt: TGTGCCAGCAGGCGACAGCTAAATCAGCCCCAGCATTTT
CDR3aa: CASRRQLNQPQHF
abundance: many
d_gene: .
j_gene: TRBJ1-5
v_gene: TRBV2

CDR3nt: TGCAGTGTTTTTGGCGGGGGTGGCAATGAGCAGTTCTTC
CDR3aa: CSVFGGGGNEQFF
abundance: .
d_gene: TRBD2
j_gene: TRBJ2-1
v_gene: TRBV20-1

CDR3nt: TGCGCCAGCAGCTCAATGACAGGGCATGAAAAACTGTTTTTT
CDR3aa: CASSSMTGHEKLFF
abundance: .
d_gene: TRBD1
j_gene: TRBJ1-4
v_gene: TRBV5-1

CDR3nt: TGTGCCAGCAGGGTTAACGGCGCAACTAATGAAAAACTGTTTTTT
CDR3aa: CASRVNGATNEKLFF
abundance: many
d_gene: .
j_gene: TRBJ1-4
v_gene: TRBV5-4

CDR3nt: TGTGCCAGCAGCGACCCCTCATCTGGGGCCAACGTCCTGACTTTC
CDR3aa: CASSDPSSGANVLTF
abundance: many
d_gene: .
j_gene: TRBJ2-6
v_gene: TRBV12-3/TRBV12-4

CDR3nt: TGTGCCAGCACAGGGGGCAACTATGGCTACACCTTC
CDR3aa: CASTGGNYGYTF
abundance: .
d_gene: TRBD1
j_gene: TRBJ1-2
v_gene: TRBV19

CDR3nt: TGTGCCAGTAGCACGGACAGGGGGTACTCTGGGGCCAACGTCCTGACTTTC
CDR3aa: CASSTDRGYSGANVLTF
abundance: .
d_gene: TRBD1
j_gene: TRBJ2-6
v_gene: TRBV19

CDR3nt: TGTGCCAGCAGCCTATCCTCGCTGGGGATTCGGTATGGCTACACCTTC
CDR3aa: CASSLSSLGIRYGYTF
abundance: many
d_gene: .
j_gene: TRBJ1-2
v_gene: TRBV5-6

CDR3nt: TGTGCCGTGGAACCCGGACAGGGCACAGATACGCAGTATTTT
CDR3aa: CAVEPGQGTDTQYF
abundance: .
d_gene: TRBD1
j_gene: TRBJ2-3
v_gene: TRBV10-3

CDR3nt: TGTGCCACCAGTGATCCCAGGGGATCCTATGGCTACACCTTC
CDR3aa: CATSDPRGSYGYTF
abundance: many
d_gene: .
j_gene: TRBJ1-2
v_gene: TRBV24-1

CDR3nt: TGTGCCAGCTGCCGAGACGGGGTGTTCGGTGGCTACACCTTC
CDR3aa: CASCRDGVFGGYTF
abundance: .
d_gene: .
j_gene: TRBJ1-2
v_gene: TRBV7-8

CDR3nt: TGTGCCAGCACCAAACTCGGGGTCGGAGAGACCCAGTACTTC
CDR3aa: CASTKLGVGETQYF
abundance: .
d_gene: .
j_gene: TRBJ2-5
v_gene: TRBV7-2

CDR3nt: TGTGCCAGCTCACCAGATACCGGGACAGCCGTCGAGCAGTACTTC
CDR3aa: CASSPDTGTAVEQYF
abundance: .
d_gene: TRBD1
j_gene: TRBJ2-7
v_gene: TRBV18

CDR3nt: TGCAGCGTTGGGGGCGGGGGAGGAGAGACCCAGTACTTC
CDR3aa: CSVGGGGGETQYF
abundance: .
d_gene: TRBD2
j_gene: TRBJ2-5
v_gene: TRBV29-1

CDR3nt: TGTGCCAGCAGCCACGGGACAGGAAAAGAAGAGACCCAGCATTTT
CDR3aa: CASSHGTGKEETQHF
abundance: .
d_gene: TRBD1
j_gene: TRBJ1-5
v_gene: TRBV5-6

CDR3nt: TGTGCCAGCCGACAGGGGGACATGAACACTGAAGCTTTCTTT
CDR3aa: CASRQGDMNTEAFF
abundance: few
d_gene: TRBD1
j_gene: TRBJ1-1
v_gene: TRBV18

CDR3nt: TGTGCCAGTAGAGTTGGGGCAGAATATGGCTACACCTTC
CDR3aa: CASRVGAEYGYTF
abundance: .
d_gene: .
j_gene: TRBJ1-2
v_gene: TRBV5-4

CDR3nt: TGCAGCGTTGGACAGGCTGCTGGGTGGAACTATGGCTACACCTTC
CDR3aa: CSVGQAAGWNYGYTF
abundance: few
d_gene: .
j_gene: TRBJ1-2
v_gene: TRBV29-1

CDR3nt: TGTGCCAGCAGTGACTCGACGGGGGGTATGATAACTGAAGCTTTCTTT
CDR3aa: CASSDSTGGMITEAFF
abundance: .
d_gene: .
j_gene: TRBJ1-1
v_gene: TRBV6-4

CDR3nt: TGTGCCAGTAGGCTGGACAGGGCCAATCAGCCCCAGCATTTT
CDR3aa: CASRLDRANQPQHF
abundance: .
d_gene: TRBD1
j_gene: TRBJ1-5
v_gene: TRBV19

CDR3nt: TGTGCCAGCAGCTTAGCGCCGTCGGGGCGGGCCGAGCAGTACTTC
CDR3aa: CASSLAPSGRAEQYF
abundance: .
d_gene: .
j_gene: TRBJ2-7
v_gene: TRBV7-2

CDR3nt: TGCAGCAGTCAGTGGTTCTCTGGAAACACCATATATTTT
CDR3aa: CSSQWFSGNTIYF
abundance: .
d_gene: .
j_gene: TRBJ1-3
v_gene: TRBV29-1

CDR3nt: TGTGCCAGCAGACTTCCATGGGGGAGCGACTATGGCTACACCTTC
CDR3aa: CASRLPWGSDYGYTF
abundance: few
d_gene: .
j_gene: TRBJ1-2
v_gene: TRBV28

CDR3nt: TGTGCCAGCAGCTTAGTAGGGGGCAACGTCCTGACTTTC
CDR3aa: CASSLVGGNVLTF
abundance: few
d_gene: .
j_gene: TRBJ2-6
v_gene: TRBV7-8

CDR3nt: TGCAGTGCTGACAACCGGCTATTACCCAATCAGCCCCAGCATTTT
CDR3aa: CSADNRLLPNQPQHF
abundance: many
d_gene: .
j_gene: TRBJ1-5
v_gene: TRBV20-1

CDR3nt: TGTGCCAGCAGCTCCCGTGAAGGGGGGCCCGCATTGAACACTGAAGCTTTC
CDR3aa: CASSSREGGPALNTEAF
abundance: .
d_gene: .
j_gene: TRBJ2-6
v_gene: TRBV9

CDR3nt: TGTGCCAGCAGCCCACGGACAGGGGACCGGCAAAAACTGTTTTTT
CDR3aa: CASSPRTGDRQKLFF
abundance: many
d_gene: TRBD1
j_gene: TRBJ1-4
v_gene: TRBV12-3/TRBV12-4

CDR3nt: TGTGCCTGGAGTGGGGGGGGAACTTTTTATCACGAGCAGTACTTC
CDR3aa: CAWSGGGTFYHEQYF
abundance: few
d_gene: TRBD2
j_gene: TRBJ2-7
v_gene: TRBV7-9

CDR3nt: TGTGCCAGCAGCCCTTGGGACAGAAATTCACCCCTCCACTTT
CDR3aa: CASSPWDRNSPLHF
abundance: few
d_gene: TRBD1
j_gene: TRBJ1-6
v_gene: TRBV6-6

CDR3nt: TGTGCCAGCAGCTCTCGACAGGGGTCCGAGCAGTACTTC
CDR3aa: CASSSRQGSEQYF
abundance: many
d_gene: TRBD1
j_gene: TRBJ2-7
v_gene: TRBV7-2